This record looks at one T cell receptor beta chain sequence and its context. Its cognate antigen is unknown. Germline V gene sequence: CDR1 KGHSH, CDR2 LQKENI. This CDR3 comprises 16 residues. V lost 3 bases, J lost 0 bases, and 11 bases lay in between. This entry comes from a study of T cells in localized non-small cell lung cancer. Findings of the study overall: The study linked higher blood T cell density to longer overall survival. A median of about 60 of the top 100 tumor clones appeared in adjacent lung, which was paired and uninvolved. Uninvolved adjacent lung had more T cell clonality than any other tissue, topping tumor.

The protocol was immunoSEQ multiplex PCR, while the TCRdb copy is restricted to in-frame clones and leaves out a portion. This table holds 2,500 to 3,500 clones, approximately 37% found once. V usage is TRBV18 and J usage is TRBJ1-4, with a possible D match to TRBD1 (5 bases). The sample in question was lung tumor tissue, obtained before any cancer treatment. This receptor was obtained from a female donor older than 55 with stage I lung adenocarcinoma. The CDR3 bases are TGTGCCAGCTCACCCGGACAAAAACCAACTAATGAAAAACTGTTTTTT. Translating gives CASSPGQKPTNEKLFF.